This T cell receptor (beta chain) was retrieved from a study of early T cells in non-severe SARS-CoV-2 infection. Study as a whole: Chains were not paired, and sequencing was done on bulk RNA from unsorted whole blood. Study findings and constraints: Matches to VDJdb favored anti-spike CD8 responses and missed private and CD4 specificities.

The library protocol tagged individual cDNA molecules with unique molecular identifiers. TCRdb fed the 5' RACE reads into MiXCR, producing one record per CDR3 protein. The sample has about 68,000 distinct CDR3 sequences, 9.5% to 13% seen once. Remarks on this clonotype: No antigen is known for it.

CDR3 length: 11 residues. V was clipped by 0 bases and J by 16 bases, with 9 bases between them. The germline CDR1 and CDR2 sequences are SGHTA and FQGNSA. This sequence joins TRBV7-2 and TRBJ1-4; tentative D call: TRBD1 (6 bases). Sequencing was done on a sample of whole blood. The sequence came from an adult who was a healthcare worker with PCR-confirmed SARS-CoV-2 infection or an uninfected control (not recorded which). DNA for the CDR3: TGTGCCAGCAGCTTAGCCAGGGGAGGGTTTTTT. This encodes CASSLARGGFF.